One sample yielded the 5 T cell receptor beta chains listed below, sequenced in a study of cytomegalovirus exposure and HLA in healthy donors. The primer mix had 60 Vbeta and 13 Jbeta primers. TCRdb's copy holds only in-frame clones and misses some; the assay was immunoSEQ multiplex PCR. This sample yields 80,000 to 100,000 clones, of which roughly 71% are seen a single time; approximately 15% belongs to the top ten. The sequenced sample consisted of PBMCs. The receptors here all came from a woman aged 18 to 35 in good health and CMV-seropositive.

V gene TRBV6-6 combines with J gene TRBJ1-1; D remains unclear. The CDR3 sequence is 14 residues long. Germline lookup yields CDR1 MNHNY and CDR2 SVGAGI (reference sequence). V was trimmed by 0 bases and J by 1 base, leaving 6 bases between them. The CDR3 reads CASSYSVRNTEAFF. CDR3 nucleotides: TGTGCCAGCAGTTACTCGGTTAGGAACACTGAAGCTTTCTTT.

This clone appeared a single time. The CDR3 nucleotides are TGTGCCAGCAGCCAATACCCAGGGGGCAGTGGTAATGAAAAACTGTTTTTT. This gives the protein CASSQYPGGSGNEKLFF. The chain carries TRBV14 and TRBJ1-4; TRBD1 aligns across 8 bases. J was trimmed by 4 bases and V by 2 bases; bases with no gene match: 9. In germline, CDR1 is SGHDN, CDR2 FVKESK. This CDR3 has 17 amino acids.

The sample holds a few counts of this clone. The V call is TRBV19, the J call TRBJ2-7, with TRBD1 matching over 7 bases. Germline V gene lookup returns CDR1 LNHDA and CDR2 SQIVND (reference sequence). The CDR3 spans 12 residues. Trimming took 10 bases from V and 8 from J; bases not matched to a gene: 11. The CDR3 bases are TGTGCCACCTCCCGGACAGGAGTCAAGCAGTACTTC. Residues: CATSRTGVKQYF.

CDR3 nucleotide sequence: TGTGCCAGCAGCAAAACCGGGACAGGGGTGGACCAAGAGACCCAGTACTTC. This gives the protein CASSKTGTGVDQETQYF. The chain employs TRBV21-1 and TRBJ2-5; the listed D gene, TRBD1, was not tested against the DNA. TRBV21-1 is deemed a pseudogene. The CDR3 runs 17 residues.

CDR3 coding DNA: TGTGCCAGTAGTACCTCCGGGACAGGGGGTCAGCCCCAGCATTTT. The encoded protein is CASSTSGTGGQPQHF. The chain combines TRBV19 with TRBJ1-5, with TRBD1 matching over 11 bases. The germline CDR1 and CDR2 sequences are LNHDA and SQIVND (reference sequence). The V gene end was trimmed by 4 bases and the J gene end by 6 bases; junction bases not matched to a gene: 5. This CDR3 is 15 amino acids long. Using reference TRBV19 and TRBJ1-5 for the parts outside the CDR3, the full variable domain is DGGITQSPKYLFRKEGQNVTLSCEQNLNHDAMYWYRQDPGQGLRLIYYSQIVNDFQKGDIAEGYSVSREKKESFPLTVTSAQKNPTAFYLCASSTSGTGGQPQHFGDGTRLSIL.